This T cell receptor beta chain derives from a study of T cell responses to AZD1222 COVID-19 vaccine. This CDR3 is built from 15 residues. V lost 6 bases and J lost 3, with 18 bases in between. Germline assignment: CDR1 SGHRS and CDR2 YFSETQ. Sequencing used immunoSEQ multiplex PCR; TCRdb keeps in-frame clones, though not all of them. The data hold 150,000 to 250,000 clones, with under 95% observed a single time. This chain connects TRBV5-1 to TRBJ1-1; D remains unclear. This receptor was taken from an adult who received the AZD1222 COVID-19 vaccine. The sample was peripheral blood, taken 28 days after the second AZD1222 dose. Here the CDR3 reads CASTHEPGWDTEAFF. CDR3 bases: TGCGCCAGCACTCACGAACCGGGTTGGGACACTGAAGCTTTCTTT.